These 13 T cell receptor beta chains came from one sample sequenced in a study of beta chain features in type 1 diabetes. Expressed TCRB transcripts got sequenced, as all isolated RNA was reverse transcribed. The data were produced by immunoSEQ multiplex PCR, yet TCRdb's version contains in-frame clones alone and is incomplete. Of 55,000 to 80,000 clones detected, approximately 47% appear once; the ten largest clones hold 0.65% to 0.85%. Regarding the study as a whole: Significant though moderate, a shortening of TCRB CDR3s appeared in all four CD4+ subsets of Type 1 diabetes patients.

These receptors have no known antigen. The specimen was central memory CD4+ T cells from blood. The receptors shown here come from a man aged 25-40 years with type 1 diabetes.

The rearrangement links TRBV5-1 to TRBJ2-1; D is possibly TRBD2 (7 bases). Germline V CDR1 and CDR2: SGHRS, YFSETQ. The CDR3 is 16 amino acids. V gave up 3 bases and J gave up 7 bases, with 20 bases separating them. Written as DNA, the CDR3 is TGCGCCAGCAGCTGGGGGGGGGCTCAAGTGGGGAATGAGCAGTTCTTC. It yields the protein CASSWGGAQVGNEQFF.

V gene TRBV2 combines with J gene TRBJ2-7, with TRBD2 matching 9 bases. The CDR3 loop spans 13 amino acids. Losses at the gene ends were 5 bases for V and 6 bases for J; bases not matched to a gene: 5. Germline-derived CDR1 and CDR2 are SNHLY and FYNNEI. The CDR3 region has the DNA TGTGCCAGCAGTCCGGCTAGCGGGATCGAGCAGTACTTC. Translated: CASSPASGIEQYF.

The genes are TRBV5-6 and TRBJ2-3; 10 bases are a match to TRBD1. The germline gives CDR1 SGHDT, CDR2 YYEEEE. V was pared by 4 bases and J by 1 base, with 6 bases of the junction left unmatched. CDR3 length equals 16 residues. The CDR3 bases are TGTGCCAGCAGCAGCGACAGGGGGCGACGCACAGATACGCAGTATTTT. Translated: CASSSDRGRRTDTQYF.

The rearrangement links TRBV20-1 to TRBJ2-1; TRBD1 is a possible D gene (6 bases). The CDR3 sequence is 10 residues long. Trimming shortened V by 5 bases and J by 10 bases, and 9 bases separated the two germline ends. Germline CDR1 is DFQATT and CDR2 is SNEGSKA (reference sequence). The CDR3 DNA reads TGCAGTGCTTACGACAGGGAGCAGTTCTTC. This translates into CSAYDREQFF.

The CDR3 DNA reads as TGTGCCAGCAGCACTTACCAAGAGACCCAGTACTTC. As protein: CASSTYQETQYF. The J gene is TRBJ2-5, the V gene TRBV5-4; D not certain. The CDR3 is 12 amino acids. Germline V gene lookup returns CDR1 SGHNT and CDR2 YYREEE (reference sequence). V shed 4 bases and J shed 0 bases, with 4 bases lying between them.

The rearrangement links TRBV10-3 to TRBJ2-5; D tentatively fits TRBD1 or TRBD2 (5 bases each). Trimming cost V 6 bases and J 3 bases, with 11 bases left between them. The length of the CDR3 is 13 residues. Germline V gene sequence: CDR1 ENHRY, CDR2 SYGVKD. DNA of the CDR3: TGTGCCATCAGCGAGGGGCCCAAAGAGACCCAGTACTTC. This encodes CAISEGPKETQYF.

V and J are TRBV27 and TRBJ1-5; 10 bases are shared with TRBD1. The trim removed 8 bases at V and 7 bases at J, leaving 8 bases unmatched. The CDR3 is 14 amino acids. Per the germline V gene, CDR1 is MNHEY and CDR2 is SMNVEV (reference sequence). For the CDR3, the DNA is TGTGCCAGCGGGCTGGGACAGGGGATACAGCCCCAGCATTTT. It codes for CASGLGQGIQPQHF.

The chain uses TRBV12-5 and TRBJ1-6; 10 bases fit TRBD1. Germline V gene data show CDR1 as LGHNT and CDR2 as FRNRAP. The CDR3 length is 16 residues. J gave up 8 bases and V 1 base, and 5 bases lay outside the gene matches. CDR3 residues: CASGLGPTGGDSPLHF. For the CDR3, the DNA is TGTGCTAGTGGTTTGGGACCGACAGGGGGCGATTCACCCCTCCACTTT.

The chain links TRBV7-6 to TRBJ1-5, with D possibly TRBD1 on 5 matching bases. This CDR3 spans 19 amino acids. Trimming took off 2 bases at V and 4 bases at J, with 24 bases between the two ends. Germline assignment: CDR1 SGHVS and CDR2 FNYEAQ. The CDR3 here is CASSLKEGQRGGRNQPQHF. CDR3 sequence (DNA): TGTGCCAGCAGCTTAAAGGAGGGGCAGAGGGGCGGTAGAAATCAGCCCCAGCATTTT.

The chain employs TRBV6-6 and TRBJ2-2; 7 nucleotides line up with TRBD2. The CDR3 extends over 16 amino acids. Germline CDR1 and CDR2: MNHNY and SVGAGI (reference sequence). V dropped 2 bases and J dropped 1; count of bases not matched to a gene: 4. The CDR3 here is CASSYGGLGNTGELFF. Here the CDR3 DNA reads TGTGCCAGCAGTTACGGCGGACTAGGGAACACCGGGGAGCTGTTTTTT.

V and J are TRBV9 and TRBJ2-2; 10 bases match TRBD1. V lost 0 bases and J lost 2; bases outside the gene matches: 4. This CDR3 is built from 17 residues. CDR1 and CDR2 (germline): SGDLS, YYNGEE. This CDR3 is CASSVARQGANTGELFF. For the CDR3, the DNA is TGTGCCAGCAGCGTAGCCCGACAGGGGGCCAACACCGGGGAGCTGTTTTTT.

This chain links TRBV11-2 with TRBJ2-5; a weak D match, TRBD2 (6 bases). Deletions cut 6 bases from V and 1 base from J, with 18 bases between. Germline lookup yields CDR1 SGHAT and CDR2 FQNNGV. This CDR3 has 16 amino acids. Here the CDR3 reads CASRENSGKSQETQYF. The CDR3 DNA reads as TGTGCCAGCAGAGAGAATAGCGGCAAATCCCAAGAGACCCAGTACTTC.

This clone has only a few counts. The chain employs TRBV9 and TRBJ1-6; D may be TRBD1 (5 bases). Germline V gives CDR1 SGDLS, CDR2 YYNGEE. V lost 4 bases, J lost 10 bases, and 18 bases lay in between. This CDR3 has 15 amino acids. This CDR3 is CASSPTGTRGSPLHF. The CDR3, as DNA: TGTGCCAGCAGCCCAACCGGGACCCGGGGGTCACCCCTCCACTTT.